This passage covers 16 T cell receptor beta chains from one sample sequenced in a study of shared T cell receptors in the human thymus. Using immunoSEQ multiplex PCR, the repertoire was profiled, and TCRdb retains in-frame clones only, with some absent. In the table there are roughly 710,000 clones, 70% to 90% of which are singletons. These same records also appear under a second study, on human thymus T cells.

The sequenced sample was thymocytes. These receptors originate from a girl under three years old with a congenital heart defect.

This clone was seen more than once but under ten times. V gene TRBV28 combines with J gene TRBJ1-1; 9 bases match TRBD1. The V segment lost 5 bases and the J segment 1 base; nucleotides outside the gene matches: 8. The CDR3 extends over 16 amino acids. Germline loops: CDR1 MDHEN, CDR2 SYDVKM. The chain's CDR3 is CASSPYPGQGNTEAFF. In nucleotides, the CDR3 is TGTGCCAGCAGTCCCTACCCGGGACAGGGGAACACTGAAGCTTTCTTT.

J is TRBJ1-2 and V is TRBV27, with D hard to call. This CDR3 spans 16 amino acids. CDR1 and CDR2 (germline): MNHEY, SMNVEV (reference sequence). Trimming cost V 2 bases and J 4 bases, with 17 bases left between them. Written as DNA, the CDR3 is TGTGCCAGCAGTTTACGTCACTACCCCTGCCTCTATGGCTACACCTTC. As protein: CASSLRHYPCLYGYTF.

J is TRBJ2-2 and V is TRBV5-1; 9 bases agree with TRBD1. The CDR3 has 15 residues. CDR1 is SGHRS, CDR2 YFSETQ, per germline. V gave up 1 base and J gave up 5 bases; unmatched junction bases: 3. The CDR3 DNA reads TGCGCCAGCAGCTTGCTGACAGGGGGGACCGGGGAGCTGTTTTTT. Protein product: CASSLLTGGTGELFF.

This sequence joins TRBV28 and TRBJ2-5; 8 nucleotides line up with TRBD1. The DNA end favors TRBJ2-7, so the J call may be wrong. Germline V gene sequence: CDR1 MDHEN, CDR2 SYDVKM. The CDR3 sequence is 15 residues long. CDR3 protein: CASSLPGTGILEQYF. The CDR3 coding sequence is TGTGCCAGCAGTTTACCGGGGACAGGAATTCTCGAGCAGTACTTC.

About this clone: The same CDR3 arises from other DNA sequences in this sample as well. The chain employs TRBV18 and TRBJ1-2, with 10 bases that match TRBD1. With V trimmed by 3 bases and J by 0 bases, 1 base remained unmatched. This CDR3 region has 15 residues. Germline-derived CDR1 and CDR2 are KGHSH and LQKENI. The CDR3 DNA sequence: TGTGCCAGCTCACCGGGGACAGGGGCTAACTATGGCTACACCTTC. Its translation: CASSPGTGANYGYTF.

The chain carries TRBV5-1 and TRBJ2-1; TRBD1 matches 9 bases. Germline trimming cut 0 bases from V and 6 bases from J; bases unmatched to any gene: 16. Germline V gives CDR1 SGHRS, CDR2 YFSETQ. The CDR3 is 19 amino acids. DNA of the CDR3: TGCGCCAGCAGCTTGGAAAGGACAGGGGCTACAGACCTCGCCAATGAGCAGTTCTTC. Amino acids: CASSLERTGATDLANEQFF.

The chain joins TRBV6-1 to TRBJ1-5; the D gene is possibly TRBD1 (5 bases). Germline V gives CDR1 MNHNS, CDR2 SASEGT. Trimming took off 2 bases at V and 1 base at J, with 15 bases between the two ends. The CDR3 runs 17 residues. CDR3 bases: TGTGCCAGCAGTGAATTGTGGTGTTCAGGGAGCAATCAGCCCCAGCATTTT. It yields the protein CASSELWCSGSNQPQHF.

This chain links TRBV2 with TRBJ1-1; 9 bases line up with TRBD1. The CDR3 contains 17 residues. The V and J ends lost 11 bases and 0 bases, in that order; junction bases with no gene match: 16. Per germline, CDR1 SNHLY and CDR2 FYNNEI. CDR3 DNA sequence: TGTGCCCTACTGTTCGGGACAGGGCTTTTGATGAACACTGAAGCTTTCTTT. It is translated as CALLFGTGLLMNTEAFF. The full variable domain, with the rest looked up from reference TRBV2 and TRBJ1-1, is EPEVTQTPSHQVTQMGQEVILRCVPISNHLYFYWYRQILGQKVEFLVSFYNNEISEKSEIFDDQFSVERPDGSNFTLKIRSTKLEDSAMYFCALLFGTGLLMNTEAFFGQGTRLTVV.

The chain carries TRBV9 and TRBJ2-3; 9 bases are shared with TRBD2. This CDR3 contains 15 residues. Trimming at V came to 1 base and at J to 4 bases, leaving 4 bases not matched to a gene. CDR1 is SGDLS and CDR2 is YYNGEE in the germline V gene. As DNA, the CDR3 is TGTGCCAGCAGCGTACCAGCGGGGGGTTCAGATACGCAGTATTTT. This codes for CASSVPAGGSDTQYF.

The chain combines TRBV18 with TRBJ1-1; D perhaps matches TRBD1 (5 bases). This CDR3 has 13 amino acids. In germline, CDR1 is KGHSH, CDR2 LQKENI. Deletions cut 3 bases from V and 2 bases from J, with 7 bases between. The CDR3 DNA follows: TGTGCCAGCTCACCCGGGACTAACACTGAAGCTTTCTTT. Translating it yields CASSPGTNTEAFF.

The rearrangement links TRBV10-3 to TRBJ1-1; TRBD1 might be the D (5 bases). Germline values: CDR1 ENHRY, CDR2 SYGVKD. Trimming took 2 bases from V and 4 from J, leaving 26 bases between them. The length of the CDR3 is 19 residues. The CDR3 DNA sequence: TGTGCCATCAGTGAGCAGAGACCCTCGGGGGGATGGGCGAGCACTGAAGCTTTCTTT. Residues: CAISEQRPSGGWASTEAFF.

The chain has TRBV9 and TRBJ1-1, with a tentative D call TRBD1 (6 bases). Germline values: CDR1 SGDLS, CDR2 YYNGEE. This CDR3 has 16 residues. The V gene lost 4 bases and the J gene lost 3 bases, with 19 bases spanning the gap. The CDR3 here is CASSPLSGVKDTEAFF. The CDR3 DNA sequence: TGTGCCAGCAGCCCTTTGTCAGGGGTAAAGGACACTGAAGCTTTCTTT.

CDR3 DNA: TGTGCCAGTAGTATCAGGCCCGGGGGGAACACTGAAGCTTTCTTT. Its translation: CASSIRPGGNTEAFF. The rearrangement uses TRBV19 and TRBJ1-1; tentative D call: TRBD1 (5 bases). V lost 3 bases, J lost 1 base, and 12 bases lay in between. The CDR3 is 15 amino acids. The germline gives CDR1 LNHDA, CDR2 SQIVND (reference sequence).

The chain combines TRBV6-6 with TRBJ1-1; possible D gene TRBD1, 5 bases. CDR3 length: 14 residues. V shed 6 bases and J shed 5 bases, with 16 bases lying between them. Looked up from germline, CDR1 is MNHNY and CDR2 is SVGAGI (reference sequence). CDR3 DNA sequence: TGTGCCAGCAGCCCGGGGGGATACGGAACTGAAGCTTTCTTT. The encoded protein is CASSPGGYGTEAFF.

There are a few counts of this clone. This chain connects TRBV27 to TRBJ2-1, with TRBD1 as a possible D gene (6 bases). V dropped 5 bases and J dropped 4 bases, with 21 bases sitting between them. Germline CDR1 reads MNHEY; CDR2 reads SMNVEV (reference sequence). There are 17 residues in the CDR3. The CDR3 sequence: CASSPILQGRSYNEQFF. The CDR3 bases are TGTGCCAGCAGTCCAATCCTACAGGGTCGTAGTTACAATGAGCAGTTCTTC.

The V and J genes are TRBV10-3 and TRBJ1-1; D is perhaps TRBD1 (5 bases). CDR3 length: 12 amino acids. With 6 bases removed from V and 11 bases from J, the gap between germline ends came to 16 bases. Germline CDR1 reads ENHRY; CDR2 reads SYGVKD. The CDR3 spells CAIRRDGEEAFF. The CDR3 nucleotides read TGTGCCATCAGGCGGGACGGAGAGGAGGCTTTCTTT.